The rows below give T cell receptor beta chains drawn from one sample of a study of cytomegalovirus exposure and HLA in healthy donors. Assay used: immunoSEQ multiplex PCR; TCRdb lists only in-frame clones, some missing. The sample carries about 200,000 clones, less than 85% recorded once. The sequenced sample consisted of PBMCs. The source is a girl aged 2 to 9 in good health and CMV-seronegative. Each CDR3 is given with its conserved first and last residue. The D gene is left open where the match is weak. Where a row states a size, it is once, few, many or the class of an expanded clone; other rows omit it.

clone size	D gene	V gene	J gene	CDR3 DNA	CDR3 protein
-	-	TRBV15	TRBJ2-1	TGTGCCACCAGCAGTTCTGCGGGGTTTGAGCAGTTCTTC	CATSSSAGFEQFF
-	TRBD1	TRBV9	TRBJ2-1	TGTGCCAGCAGCGCAAAGTTGACAGGGACCTCCTACAATGAGCAGTTCTTC	CASSAKLTGTSYNEQFF
few	TRBD1	TRBV4-1	TRBJ1-5	TGCGCCAGCAGCCCGGGGGACAGGGGTTCGTCAGGCAATCAGCCCCAGCATTTT	CASSPGDRGSSGNQPQHF
-	TRBD2	TRBV16	TRBJ2-1	TGTGCCAGCAGCCAATTTAACGGGAGGCCGGGCGATGAGCAGTTCTTC	CASSQFNGRPGDEQFF
-	TRBD1	TRBV5-1	TRBJ1-1	TGCGCCAGCAGCTTGTTCGTTACAGGGGGCGTGAACATGAACACTGAAGCTTTCTTT	CASSLFVTGGVNMNTEAFF
-	TRBD1	TRBV19	TRBJ1-5	TGTGCCAGTAGTATAGCGACAGGGTTGTTTCAGCCCCAGCATTTT	CASSIATGLFQPQHF
-	-	TRBV4-1	TRBJ2-1	TGCGCCAGCAGCCATGGGGGGTTCTACAATGAGCAGTTCTTC	CASSHGGFYNEQFF
few	-	TRBV10-3	TRBJ2-7	TGTGCCATCAGTGCGTCCTACGAGCAGTACTTC	CAISASYEQYF
once	TRBD2	TRBV5-4	TRBJ2-7	TGTGCCAGCAGCTTGGTCTCAGCGGGGGTCTACGAGCAGTACTTC	CASSLVSAGVYEQYF
-	-	TRBV7-6	TRBJ2-5	TGTGCCAGCAGCTTGTCTGGGCGGACGGGAGCCCAGTACTTC	CASSLSGRTGAQYF
-	-	TRBV6-5	TRBJ2-2	TGTGCCAGCAGCCAGGGGCGCACCGGGGAGCTGTTTTTT	CASSQGRTGELFF